The clone carrying this TCR beta chain appeared once. Its antigen is not identified. Looked up from germline, CDR1 is SNHLY and CDR2 is FYNNEI. CDR3 length: 13 residues. These data come from a study of shared clonotypes between healthy human individuals. The study, taken as a whole, reports: Sampling used blood alone; tissue repertoires probably differ.

Terminally differentiated effector memory CD45RA+ cells were left out of the naive CD8 fraction, which was CD45RO-negative and positively selected for CCR7. Per sorted-subset replicate PCR, input was around 200 ng DNA, representing tens of thousands of T cell genomes. Produced via immunoSEQ multiplex PCR; TCRdb's table is partial and in-frame only. The sample holds around 1.9 million clones, roughly 91% seen once. The sample was naive CD8+ T cells from PBMCs. This TCR was sampled from a man between 18 and 35 years old in good health. Some clones in this sample may be carry-over from other donors' samples. The chain recombines TRBV2 with TRBJ2-5; D might be TRBD1 or TRBD2, each matching 5 bases. The J call could be wrong; TRBJ2-7 is a better fit for the DNA end. CDR3 protein: CASSEGDPLEQYF. The CDR3 DNA reads TGTGCCAGCAGTGAGGGGGACCCGCTCGAGCAGTACTTC.